The 20 T cell receptor beta chains below all came from one sample that was sequenced in a study of blood T cell repertoires in COVID-19. Method: immunoSEQ multiplex PCR; TCRdb's copy keeps in-frame clones and lacks some. Of 250,000 to 300,000 clones listed, 81% are singletons. The sequencing sample was made of peripheral blood. The receptors derive from an older woman with active or convalescent COVID-19.

This chain joins TRBV12-3 or TRBV12-4 and TRBJ1-2, with no clear D. V lost 1 base to trimming and J lost 7 bases, with 7 bases between them. The CDR3 has 12 amino acids. The DNA of the CDR3 is TGTGCCAGCAGTTTAGGAGGTACTGGCTACACCTTC. It encodes CASSLGGTGYTF.

The chain links TRBV28 to TRBJ1-2; TRBD1 might be the D (5 bases). V lost 6 bases to trimming and J lost 0 bases, with 11 bases between them. Looked up from germline, CDR1 is MDHEN and CDR2 is SYDVKM. The CDR3 loop spans 14 amino acids. This chain's CDR3 is CASSLPGTNYGYTF. In DNA form, the CDR3 reads TGTGCCAGCAGCCTTCCAGGGACTAACTATGGCTACACCTTC.

As concerns this clone: Other DNA sequences from this sample encode an identical CDR3 as well. The rearrangement joins TRBV30 to TRBJ1-1, with 7 positions matching TRBD1. After removal of 0 bases from V and 3 bases from J, the junction contained 4 bases not matched to a gene. This CDR3 is 14 amino acids long. CDR1 GTSNPN and CDR2 SVGIG come from the germline V gene (reference sequence). The CDR3: CAWSVSRGDTEAFF. In nucleotides, the CDR3 is TGTGCCTGGAGTGTATCCAGGGGGGACACTGAAGCTTTCTTT.

The chain combines TRBV7-3 with TRBJ2-5; D may be TRBD2 (7 bases). The V and J ends lost 6 bases and 5 bases respectively, with 13 bases between them. The CDR3 consists of 13 residues. CDR1 is SGHTA and CDR2 is FQGTGA in the germline V gene. Here the CDR3 reads CASSFGGPETQYF. The CDR3 DNA reads as TGTGCCAGCAGTTTCGGGGGGCCGGAGACCCAGTACTTC.

This clone was detected a few times. The J gene is TRBJ2-3, the V gene TRBV5-5; D remains ambiguous. This CDR3 contains 16 residues. V lost 0 bases to trimming and J lost 0 bases, with 11 bases between them. Germline V lookup: CDR1 SGHKS, CDR2 YYEKEE (reference sequence). CDR3 sequence: CASSLGLLQSTDTQYF. In nucleotides, the CDR3 is TGTGCCAGCAGCTTGGGATTGTTGCAGAGCACAGATACGCAGTATTTT.

This clone has just a few counts. The chain employs TRBV30 and TRBJ1-2; D is ambiguous. The CDR3 length is 18 residues. Trimming shortened V by 5 bases and J by 1 base, and 26 bases separated the two germline ends. Germline V gives CDR1 GTSNPN, CDR2 SVGIG (reference sequence). This CDR3 reads CAWFPLGSLLLYNYGYTF. The DNA for the CDR3 is TGTGCCTGGTTCCCCCTGGGGAGCCTCCTTTTATATAACTATGGCTACACCTTC.

This clone was observed at least ten times. The chain joins TRBV18 to TRBJ2-7; 8 bases fit TRBD1. The CDR3 sequence is 15 residues long. With V trimmed by 2 bases and J by 3 bases, 6 bases remained unmatched. Germline CDR1 is KGHSH and CDR2 is LQKENI. CDR3: CASSPGDRRDYEQYF. The CDR3 bases are TGTGCCAGCTCACCAGGGGACAGGAGAGACTACGAGCAGTACTTC.

The rearrangement joins TRBV11-2 to TRBJ2-6; TRBD1 matches at 8 bases. Trimming removed 1 base from V and 3 bases from J; junction bases left unmatched: 8. The germline gives CDR1 SGHAT, CDR2 FQNNGV. The CDR3 totals 18 residues. The CDR3: CASSLVLTGEYGANVLTF. For the CDR3, the DNA is TGTGCCAGCAGCTTAGTCCTGACAGGGGAGTATGGGGCCAACGTCCTGACTTTC.

V is TRBV2 and J is TRBJ2-7; D not certain. V shed 6 bases and J shed 3 bases, with 15 bases lying between them. The CDR3 length is 14 residues. CDR1 and CDR2 from the germline V gene are SNHLY and FYNNEI. This CDR3 reads CASRSGSLGYEQYF. CDR3 DNA sequence: TGTGCCAGCAGATCCGGGTCCTTGGGCTACGAGCAGTACTTC. Full variable domain (missing parts from reference TRBV2 and TRBJ2-7): EPEVTQTPSHQVTQMGQEVILRCVPISNHLYFYWYRQILGQKVEFLVSFYNNEISEKSEIFDDQFSVERPDGSNFTLKIRSTKLEDSAMYFCASRSGSLGYEQYFGPGTRLTVT.

CDR3 protein: CSASRLAGGTDTQYF. The DNA for the CDR3 is TGCAGTGCTAGTCGGCTAGCGGGGGGAACAGATACGCAGTATTTT. The chain links TRBV20-1 to TRBJ2-3; 11 bases match TRBD2. V shed 3 bases and J 3 bases; nucleotides not matched to a gene: 5. Germline CDR1 reads DFQATT; CDR2 reads SNEGSKA (reference sequence). CDR3 length: 15 amino acids.

The chain is built from TRBV4-1 and TRBJ2-2; 7 bases match TRBD1. The CDR3 spans 16 residues. The J segment lost 6 bases and the V segment lost 4 bases, leaving 11 bases of the junction unmatched. Germline V gives CDR1 MGHRA, CDR2 YSYEKL. CDR3 residues: CASSRLGTGDPGELFF. The DNA for the CDR3 is TGCGCCAGCAGCCGGTTGGGAACAGGGGACCCCGGGGAGCTGTTTTTT.

This chain links TRBV7-6 with TRBJ1-6; D unresolved. The CDR3 loop spans 18 amino acids. Trimming stripped 0 bases from V and 4 bases from J, with 16 bases between. Germline-derived CDR1 and CDR2 are SGHVS and FNYEAQ. CDR3 protein: CASSLAAPREVYNSPLHF. The CDR3 DNA is TGTGCCAGCAGCTTAGCGGCTCCTCGGGAGGTTTATAATTCACCCCTCCACTTT.

The CDR3 loop reads CASSYSRSRDTQYF. CDR3 in DNA: TGTGCCAGCAGTTACTCGAGGAGTAGGGATACGCAGTATTTT. The chain employs TRBV6-5 and TRBJ2-3; no reliable D call. V lost 0 bases to trimming and J lost 6 bases, with 10 bases between them. The germline CDR1 and CDR2 sequences are MNHEY and SVGAGI. The CDR3 extends over 14 amino acids.

The chain links TRBV7-2 to TRBJ1-1, with TRBD1 matching 12 bases. The V gene end was trimmed by 0 bases and the J gene end by 4 bases; junction bases not matched to a gene: 3. CDR3 length: 16 residues. Germline V gene sequence: CDR1 SGHTA, CDR2 FQGNSA. CDR3 in amino acids: CASSLAGQGAGTEAFF. The CDR3 coding sequence is TGTGCCAGCAGCTTAGCGGGACAGGGGGCGGGCACTGAAGCTTTCTTT.

The chain carries TRBV12-2 and TRBJ2-5; the table gives TRBD2 as D, unverified against the DNA. TRBV12-2 has pseudogene status. CDR3 length: 13 residues. This CDR3 is CASRLHSEETQYF. The DNA for the CDR3 is TGTGCAAGTCGCTTACATTCGGAGGAGACCCAGTACTTC.

This clone was seen just once. This rearrangement joins TRBV7-9 to TRBJ2-4; 8 positions agree with TRBD1. Unmatched junction bases numbered 10, after V lost 5 bases and J lost 7 bases. The germline gives CDR1 SEHNR, CDR2 FQNEAQ (reference sequence). This CDR3 is built from 15 residues. The CDR3 here is CASSQRTGFGNIQYF. In DNA form, the CDR3 reads TGTGCCAGCAGCCAAAGGACAGGGTTTGGGAACATTCAGTACTTC. The full variable domain, its missing parts supplied by reference TRBV7-9 and TRBJ2-4, is DTGVSQNPRHKITKRGQNVTFRCDPISEHNRLYWYRQTLGQGPEFLTYFQNEAQLEKSRLLSDRFSAERPKGSFSTLEIQRTEQGDSAMYLCASSQRTGFGNIQYFGAGTRLSVL.

The chain joins TRBV30 to TRBJ2-3; D is possibly TRBD2 (5 bases). The CDR3 extends over 15 amino acids. Germline V gene data show CDR1 as GTSNPN and CDR2 as SVGIG (reference sequence). V was cut by 0 bases and J by 0 bases, with 10 bases left in between. CDR3 protein: CAWSVSGTSTDTQYF. The CDR3 region has the DNA TGTGCCTGGAGTGTCAGCGGAACTAGCACAGATACGCAGTATTTT.

V usage is TRBV2 and J usage is TRBJ2-1; a possible D gene is TRBD2 (5 bases). This CDR3 comprises 15 residues. Germline lookup yields CDR1 SNHLY and CDR2 FYNNEI. Trimming took 1 base from V and 0 from J, leaving 7 bases between them. The CDR3 here is CASSEGGSSYNEQFF. Written as DNA, the CDR3 is TGTGCCAGCAGTGAAGGAGGGAGCTCCTACAATGAGCAGTTCTTC. The whole variable domain, filled in from reference TRBV2 and TRBJ2-1, reads EPEVTQTPSHQVTQMGQEVILRCVPISNHLYFYWYRQILGQKVEFLVSFYNNEISEKSEIFDDQFSVERPDGSNFTLKIRSTKLEDSAMYFCASSEGGSSYNEQFFGPGTRLTVL.

The rearrangement uses TRBV12-5 and TRBJ2-7; possibly TRBD2 for D (6 bases). Germline values: CDR1 LGHNT, CDR2 FRNRAP. V lost 0 bases and J lost 1, with 10 bases in between. CDR3 length: 15 amino acids. The CDR3 here is CASGLVAGGSYEQYF. CDR3 in DNA: TGTGCTAGTGGTTTGGTTGCTGGGGGGTCCTACGAGCAGTACTTC.

This chain joins TRBV6-5 and TRBJ1-1; weak D call: TRBD1 (6 bases). This CDR3 has 16 residues. With 0 bases removed from V and 1 base from J, the gap between germline ends came to 12 bases. Germline loops: CDR1 MNHEY, CDR2 SVGAGI. In DNA, the CDR3 is TGTGCCAGCAGTTACTCGCGGGGGCGCAGGAACACTGAAGCTTTCTTT. It translates to CASSYSRGRRNTEAFF.